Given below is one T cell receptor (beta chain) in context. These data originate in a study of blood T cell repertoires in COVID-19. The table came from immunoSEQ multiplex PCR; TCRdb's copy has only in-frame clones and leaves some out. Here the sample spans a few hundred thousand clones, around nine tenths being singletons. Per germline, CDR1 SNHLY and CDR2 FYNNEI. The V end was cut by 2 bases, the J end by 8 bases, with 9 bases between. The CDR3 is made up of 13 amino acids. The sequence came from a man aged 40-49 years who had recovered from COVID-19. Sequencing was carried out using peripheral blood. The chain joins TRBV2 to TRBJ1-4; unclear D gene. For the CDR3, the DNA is TGTGCCAGCAGTGAAAGTAGAGGGGAAAAACTGTTTTTT. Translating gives CASSESRGEKLFF.